This T cell receptor (beta chain) was found in a study of blood T cell repertoires in COVID-19. In the study overall: Acute and convalescent COVID-19 samples came from the United States, Italy and Spain. Sources were T cells, B-cell-depleted T cells, or PBMCs; the material itself was cDNA or gDNA.

Authors' data handling: Researchers report that nucleated cell counts were estimated from reference gene primer amplification. The method was immunoSEQ multiplex PCR; TCRdb's version includes in-frame clones alone and lacks a portion of them. V and J calls and clone size are those listed in that table; D and trimming were worked out from the DNA. Seen here are about 170,000 clones, roughly 93% observed once, and the top ten hold about 4.9%. Enrolled during active infection, Seattle patients were then followed longitudinally. This CDR3 region has 14 residues. After removal of 5 bases from V and 5 bases from J, the junction contained 9 bases not matched to a gene. CDR1 and CDR2 from the germline V gene are SQVTM and ANQGSEA.

The chain carries TRBV29-1 and TRBJ1-1; 9 nucleotides line up with TRBD1. The sequence was obtained from a man aged 18 to 30 with COVID-19, enrolled during active disease. Sequencing was carried out using peripheral blood. CDR3: CSVTKQGAFTEAFF. The CDR3 DNA reads TGCAGCGTTACCAAACAGGGGGCGTTTACTGAAGCTTTCTTT.